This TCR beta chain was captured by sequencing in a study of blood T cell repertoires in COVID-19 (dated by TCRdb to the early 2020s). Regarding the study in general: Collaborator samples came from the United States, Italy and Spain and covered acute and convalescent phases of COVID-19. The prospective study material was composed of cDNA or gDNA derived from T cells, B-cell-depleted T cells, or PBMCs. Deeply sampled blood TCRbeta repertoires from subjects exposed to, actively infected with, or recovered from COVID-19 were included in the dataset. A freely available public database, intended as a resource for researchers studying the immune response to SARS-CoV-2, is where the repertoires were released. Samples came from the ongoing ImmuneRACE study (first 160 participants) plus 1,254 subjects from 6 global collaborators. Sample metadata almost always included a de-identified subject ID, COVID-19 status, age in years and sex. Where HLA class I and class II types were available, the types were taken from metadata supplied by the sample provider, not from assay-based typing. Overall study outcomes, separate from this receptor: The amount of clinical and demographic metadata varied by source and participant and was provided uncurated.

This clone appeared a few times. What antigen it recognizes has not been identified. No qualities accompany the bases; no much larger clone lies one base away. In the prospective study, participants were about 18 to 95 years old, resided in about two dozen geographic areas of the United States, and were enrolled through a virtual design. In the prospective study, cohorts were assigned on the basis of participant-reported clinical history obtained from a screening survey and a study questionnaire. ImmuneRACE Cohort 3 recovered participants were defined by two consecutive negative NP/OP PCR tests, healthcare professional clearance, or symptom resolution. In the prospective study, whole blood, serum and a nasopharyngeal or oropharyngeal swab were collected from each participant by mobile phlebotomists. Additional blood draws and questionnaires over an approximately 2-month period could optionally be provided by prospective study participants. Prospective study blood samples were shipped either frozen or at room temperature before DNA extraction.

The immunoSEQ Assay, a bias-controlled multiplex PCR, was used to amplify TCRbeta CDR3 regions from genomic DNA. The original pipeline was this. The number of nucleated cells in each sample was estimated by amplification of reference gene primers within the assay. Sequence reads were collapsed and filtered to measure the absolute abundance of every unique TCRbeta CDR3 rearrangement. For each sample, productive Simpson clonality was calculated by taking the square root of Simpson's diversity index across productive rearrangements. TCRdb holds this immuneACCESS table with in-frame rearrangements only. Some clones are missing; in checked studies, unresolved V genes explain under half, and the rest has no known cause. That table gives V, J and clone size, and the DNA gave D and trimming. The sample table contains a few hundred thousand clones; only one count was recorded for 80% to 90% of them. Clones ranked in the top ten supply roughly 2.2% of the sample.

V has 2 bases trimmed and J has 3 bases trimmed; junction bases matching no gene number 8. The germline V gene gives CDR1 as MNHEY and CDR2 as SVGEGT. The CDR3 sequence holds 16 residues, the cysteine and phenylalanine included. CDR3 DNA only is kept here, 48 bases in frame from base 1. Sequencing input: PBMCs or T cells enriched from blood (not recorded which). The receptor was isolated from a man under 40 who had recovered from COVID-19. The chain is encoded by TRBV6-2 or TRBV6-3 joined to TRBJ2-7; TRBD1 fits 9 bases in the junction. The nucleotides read TGTGCCAGCAGTTACCTACATACAGGGGGCCGCTACGAGCAGTACTTC. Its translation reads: CASSYLHTGGRYEQYF.